This section outlines one TCR beta chain sequence together with its context. This clone's antigen is unknown. Base qualities are not at hand, and no much larger clone is one base apart. TCRbeta CDR3 regions were amplified from genomic DNA using the immunoSEQ Assay, a bias-controlled multiplex PCR. Concerning the study's data processing: Within the assay, amplification of reference gene primers was used to estimate how many nucleated cells each sample contained. To quantify the absolute abundance of each unique TCRbeta CDR3 rearrangement, sequence reads were collapsed and filtered. For each sample, productive Simpson clonality was calculated as the square root of Simpson's diversity index across productive rearrangements. TCRdb re-hosts the immuneACCESS table, in-frame sequences only. Its copies lack some clones; in the studies checked, an unresolved V gene accounts for under half of them, and the cause for the rest is not known. V, J and clone size were drawn from that table, and D and trimming were deduced from the DNA. Across this sample there are 150,000 to 170,000 clones, with about 79% seen only once. Approximately 30% of the sample rests with the top ten.

There are 14 amino acids in the CDR3, from cysteine to phenylalanine inclusive. Only CDR3 DNA is held: 42 bases, read in frame from base 1. This entry comes from a study of blood T cell repertoires in COVID-19 (dated by TCRdb to the early 2020s). Broadly, across the study: The collaborator samples originated in the United States, Italy and Spain and spanned the acute and convalescent phases of COVID-19. The prospective study material was composed of cDNA or gDNA derived from T cells, B-cell-depleted T cells, or PBMCs. The dataset comprised deeply sampled blood TCRbeta repertoires from subjects exposed to, actively infected with, or recovered from COVID-19. The repertoires were released in a freely available public database meant as a resource for research on the immune response to SARS-CoV-2. The samples were drawn from the first 160 participants of the ongoing ImmuneRACE study and from 1,254 subjects provided by 6 global collaborators. The sample metadata nearly always contained a de-identified subject ID, COVID-19 status, age in years and sex. Where HLA class I and class II types were available, the types were taken from metadata supplied by the sample provider, not from assay-based typing. Overall results and qualifications from the work: The amount of clinical and demographic metadata varied by source and participant and was provided uncurated.

The collaborating institutions used their own protocols to collect whole blood in K2EDTA tubes. For TCRbeta analysis, collaborator samples were shipped as frozen whole blood, as isolated PBMCs, or as DNA extracted from either sample type. This chain joins TRBV21-1 to TRBJ1-1. TRBV21-1 is labeled a pseudogene. This sequence originates from a woman aged 60-75 years with acute or convalescent COVID-19. What was sequenced was peripheral blood. This receptor carries the CDR3 CASSGSISGEGAFF. The nucleotide sequence is TGTGCCAGCAGCGGCAGTATATCAGGGGAGGGAGCTTTCTTT.